The rows below give T cell receptor beta chains drawn from one sample of a study of cytomegalovirus exposure and HLA in healthy donors. Profiled with immunoSEQ multiplex PCR; TCRdb holds only in-frame clones, not every one. Among more than 200,000 clones listed, approximately 84% were seen once. Sequences were obtained from PBMCs. The receptors were sampled from a man younger than 35 in good health and CMV-seropositive. Both conserved end residues are part of each CDR3. D genes are given only for firm matches. Expanded clones are given a class, and other clones once, few, many or no size at all.

j_call d_call v_call clone_size cdr3_nt cdr3_aa
TRBJ2-5 . TRBV25-1 . TGTGCCAGCATTGGATTAGAGACCCAGTACTTC CASIGLETQYF
TRBJ1-1 TRBD1 TRBV9 . TGTGCCAGCACGCGGGGGCAGGGGGCTATGACGAACACTGAAGCTTTCTTT CASTRGQGAMTNTEAFF
TRBJ2-5 TRBD2 TRBV5-6 . TGTGCCAGCAGCTTGGCCAGTTTTCGGCTAGCGGGAGAGACCCAGTACTTC CASSLASFRLAGETQYF
TRBJ2-7 TRBD2 TRBV10-3 . TGTGCCACGACTAGCGGGGGCTACGAGCAGTACTTC CATTSGGYEQYF
TRBJ2-7 . TRBV18 . TGTGCCAGCTCACCCCCTGGATCCTACGAGCAGTACTTC CASSPPGSYEQYF
TRBJ2-7 . TRBV18 . TGTGCCAGCTCACCAAGCGTCGAGCAGTACTTC CASSPSVEQYF
TRBJ2-1 TRBD1 TRBV13 . TGTGCCAGCAGCCCCCGAACCCGGACAGGGCATGAGCAGTTCTTC CASSPRTRTGHEQFF
TRBJ1-2 . TRBV5-1 . TGCGCCAGCAGCTTGTATCAGGGATTAGAGAGCTACACCTTC CASSLYQGLESYTF
TRBJ2-6 TRBD1 TRBV27 few TGTGCCAGCAGTTCGGACAGGGGGGGAACCAACGTCCTGACTTTC CASSSDRGGTNVLTF
TRBJ1-2 . TRBV2 few TGTGCCAGCCCCGGAGTCTATGGCTACACCTTC CASPGVYGYTF
TRBJ1-2 . TRBV2 . TGTGTCAGCAGGACGGACAGCTCTAACTATGGCTACACCTTC CVSRTDSSNYGYTF
TRBJ2-7 . TRBV5-1 . TGCGCCAGCAGCTTGGTTGCGTTCTTCTACGAGCAGTACTTC CASSLVAFFYEQYF
TRBJ2-5 . TRBV2 once TGTGCCAGCAGTGAAGCGAGTGGGGGGCCGGAGACCCAGTACTTC CASSEASGGPETQYF
TRBJ2-1 TRBD2 TRBV29-1 . TGCAGCACGGCGGGAACTAGCGGGAGAGGGAGCTCCTACAATGAGCAGTTCTTC CSTAGTSGRGSSYNEQFF
TRBJ2-6 . TRBV6-4 many TGTGCCAGCAGTGACAACTCTGGGGCCAACGTCCTGACTTTC CASSDNSGANVLTF
TRBJ2-7 . TRBV19 . TGTGCCAGTAGGGACTTTGACGAAGCTAACGAGCAGTACTTC CASRDFDEANEQYF